The 3 T cell receptor beta chains presented below share a single source sample, sequenced in a study of cytomegalovirus exposure and HLA in healthy donors. The PCR ran on 60 Vbeta and 13 Jbeta primers. Method: immunoSEQ multiplex PCR; TCRdb's copy keeps in-frame clones and lacks some. Of about 210,000 clones detected, roughly four fifths appear once; the ten largest clones hold around 9.6%. The sample was PBMCs. These receptors were taken from a woman between 50 and 59 years old in good health and CMV-seropositive.

J is TRBJ1-2 and V is TRBV5-1; D remains unclear. V was clipped by 5 bases and J by 0 bases, with 8 bases between them. The CDR3 is made up of 13 amino acids. Germline values: CDR1 SGHRS, CDR2 YFSETQ. The CDR3 region has the DNA TGCGCCAGCAGTTCCTCCTCTAACTATGGCTACACCTTC. This gives the protein CASSSSSNYGYTF.

The DNA of the CDR3 is TGTGCCTGGAGTGCGAGACAGGGGCGCTATGGCTACACCTTC. This codes for CAWSARQGRYGYTF. The V and J genes are TRBV30 and TRBJ1-2; the match to TRBD1 covers 8 bases. The J segment lost 4 bases and the V segment lost 1 base, leaving 5 bases of the junction unmatched. This CDR3 region has 14 residues. In germline, CDR1 is GTSNPN, CDR2 SVGIG (reference sequence).

The CDR3, as DNA: TGTGCCAGCAGCTCCCCGGGACAGCCTTATGGCTACACCTTC. Protein sequence: CASSSPGQPYGYTF. This rearrangement joins TRBV9 to TRBJ1-2; 7 bases agree with TRBD1. Germline lookup yields CDR1 SGDLS and CDR2 YYNGEE. The CDR3 loop spans 14 amino acids. V trimming: 4 bases; J trimming: 5 bases; junction bases outside the gene matches: 8.